This is a list of T cell receptor beta chains from one sample in a study of blood T cell repertoires in COVID-19. TCRdb keeps only in-frame clones here, not all; method: immunoSEQ multiplex PCR. The table shows some 140,000 clones, with roughly 76% occurring only once. The source material was peripheral blood. The receptors shown here come from a man older than 75 with acute or convalescent COVID-19. The CDR3 runs from the conserved cysteine through the conserved F or W. A D gene is named only where the DNA matches it firmly. Size is omitted from some rows. Given values are once, few, many or a class for expanded clones.

d_call j_call v_call clone_size cdr3_nt cdr3_aa
TRBD1 TRBJ1-2 TRBV7-2 - TGTGCCAGCAGCCAAGGGGGCTGGGATTATGGCTACACCTTC CASSQGGWDYGYTF
TRBD2 TRBJ2-3 TRBV10-3 - TGTGCCATCAGGCCGACTAGCGGAAACTTCACAGATACGCAGTATTTT CAIRPTSGNFTDTQYF
- TRBJ2-3 TRBV12-3/TRBV12-4 - TGTGCCAGCAGTTTAGCCGGAGCAGATACGCAGTATTTT CASSLAGADTQYF
TRBD2 TRBJ2-5 TRBV18 - TGTGCCAGCTCCCCCTCTAGCGGGGGCCAGCAGACCCAGTACTTC CASSPSSGGQQTQYF
TRBD2 TRBJ2-1 TRBV6-5 - TGTGCCACCACCGGGACTAGCGTCAATGAGCAGTTCTTC CATTGTSVNEQFF
TRBD1 TRBJ1-2 TRBV7-2 - TGTGCCAGCAGCGCTTGGACAGGCGGTTATGGCTACACCTTC CASSAWTGGYGYTF
- TRBJ1-1 TRBV7-3 - TGTGCCAGCAGCCCCAAGGGGGGGGACACTGAAGCTTTCTTT CASSPKGGDTEAFF
- TRBJ1-3 TRBV7-2 - TGTGCCAGCAGCTTAGTGTCTGCTGGAAACACCATATATTTT CASSLVSAGNTIYF
TRBD2 TRBJ2-5 TRBV15 - TGTGCCACCAGCAGGCGGGGGGCGGGGGAGACCCAGTACTTC CATSRRGAGETQYF
TRBD1 TRBJ2-7 TRBV4-2 - TGTGCCAGCAGCCAAGCAAATGGACAGGAGAACTCCTACGAGCAGTACTTC CASSQANGQENSYEQYF
- TRBJ1-2 TRBV7-2 - TGTGCCAGCAGCCGCCGACCCAGGGGATCTTCTGTGGATGGCTACACCTTC CASSRRPRGSSVDGYTF
TRBD2 TRBJ2-3 TRBV18 - TGTGCCAGCTCCCGGTCTCCGGCGGGGGGCACAGATACGCAGTATTTT CASSRSPAGGTDTQYF
- TRBJ1-1 TRBV6-6 - TGTGCCCATTCAGGGGTAGGGGGACAATGGGAAGCTTTCTTT CAHSGVGGQWEAFF
- TRBJ1-5 TRBV19 - TGTGCCAGTAGTATAGATCAGGGCACCCAGCATTTT CASSIDQGTQHF
- TRBJ2-5 TRBV28 - TGTGCCAGCAGTGGATCAGACAGCCACCGGCGGGAGACCCAGTACTTC CASSGSDSHRRETQYF
TRBD2 TRBJ2-3 TRBV14 - TGTGCCAGCAGCCAAGAAGCGGGGGCGAATCCAGATACGCAGTATTTT CASSQEAGANPDTQYF
- TRBJ2-7 TRBV7-2 few TGTGCCAGCAGCTTAGTGGCGCCTCTAGGCGAGCAGTACTTC CASSLVAPLGEQYF
- TRBJ2-1 TRBV11-1 - TGTGCCAGCAGCTTAGCGACTTCCGGGTATGAGCAGTTCTTC CASSLATSGYEQFF
- TRBJ1-2 TRBV3-1/TRBV3-2 once TGTGCCAGCAGCCAAGTCGGGGACACTTTGTTAACCCGCTATGGCTACACCTTC CASSQVGDTLLTRYGYTF
- TRBJ1-5 TRBV6-6 - TGTGCCAGCAGTTACTCCGGGGAGGTCATGGCCCAGCATTTT CASSYSGEVMAQHF
TRBD2 TRBJ2-1 TRBV5-1 - TGCGCCAGCAGCTTGGATCCGGGACTAGCGGTGAATGAGCAGTTCTTC CASSLDPGLAVNEQFF
- TRBJ2-7 TRBV28 - TGTGCCAGCAGTTACCCGGGGGAATGGGAGCAGTACTTC CASSYPGEWEQYF
- TRBJ1-5 TRBV18 - TGTGCCAGCTCACCAGACAGGAATAATCAGCCCCAGCATTTT CASSPDRNNQPQHF
TRBD1 TRBJ2-1 TRBV19 - TGTGCCAGTAGTGCTAAATACAGGGGGCGAACGTTCTTC CASSAKYRGRTFF
- TRBJ1-4 TRBV5-4 few TGTGCCAGCAGCTTGGGGGGAGGCCTATTGAGGGCTGCAACTAATGAAAAACTGTTTTTT CASSLGGGLLRAATNEKLFF
TRBD1 TRBJ1-4 TRBV7-8 - TGTGCCAGCAGCCCGAGACAGGGAGCAACTAATGAAAAACTGTTTTTT CASSPRQGATNEKLFF
TRBD1 TRBJ2-5 TRBV5-8 - TGTGCCAGCAGCTCTTATCTCGGGACAGAAATACAAGAGACCCAGTACTTC CASSSYLGTEIQETQYF
TRBD1 TRBJ2-4 TRBV6-4 - TGTGCCAGCAGGCCCCCGGGACACTTTCCCGGACAGGTCAAAAACATTCAGTACTTC CASRPPGHFPGQVKNIQYF
- TRBJ1-2 TRBV4-1 - TGCGCCAGCAGCCCCTTGGGAGGCTCCGGTGGCTACACCTTC CASSPLGGSGGYTF
- TRBJ1-6 TRBV30 - TGTGCCTGGAGTTCCGGACAACTCTCCTATAATTCACCCCTCCACTTT CAWSSGQLSYNSPLHF
- TRBJ1-1 TRBV7-8 - TGTGCCAGCAGCTTAAATACCCCAGGGCTGAACACTGAAGCTTTCTTT CASSLNTPGLNTEAFF
- TRBJ1-1 TRBV10-1 - TGCGCCAGCAGTGAGTCCCAAACCATGACAGGCCTCACCGCCGTGAACACTGAAGCTTTCTTT CASSESQTMTGLTAVNTEAFF
TRBD2 TRBJ2-3 TRBV6-5 many TGTGCCAGCAGTTTTCTAGCGGGGGCCGCCACAGATACGCAGTATTTT CASSFLAGAATDTQYF
TRBD1 TRBJ2-7 TRBV4-2 - TGTGCCAGCAGCCAAGATCTGGTGGCCGGGACAGCCTACGAGCAGTACTTC CASSQDLVAGTAYEQYF
- TRBJ1-5 TRBV12-3/TRBV12-4 - TGTGCCAGCAGCCTCTTAGATCAGCCCCAGCATTTT CASSLLDQPQHF
TRBD1 TRBJ1-2 TRBV5-1 - TGCGCCAGCAGATATCAGGGGGCGGGCAATGGCTACACCTTC CASRYQGAGNGYTF
- TRBJ2-2 TRBV6-5 - TGTGCCAGCAGGAGGCCATCCGGGAACACCGGGGAGCTGTTTTTT CASRRPSGNTGELFF
TRBD1 TRBJ1-2 TRBV7-8 - TGTGCCAGCAGCTTAGCGCGGACAGGGTTGAATGGCTACACCTTC CASSLARTGLNGYTF
- TRBJ1-4 TRBV28 - TGTGCCAGCAGTTCCGGGGGGGCAACTAATGAAAAACTGTTTTTT CASSSGGATNEKLFF